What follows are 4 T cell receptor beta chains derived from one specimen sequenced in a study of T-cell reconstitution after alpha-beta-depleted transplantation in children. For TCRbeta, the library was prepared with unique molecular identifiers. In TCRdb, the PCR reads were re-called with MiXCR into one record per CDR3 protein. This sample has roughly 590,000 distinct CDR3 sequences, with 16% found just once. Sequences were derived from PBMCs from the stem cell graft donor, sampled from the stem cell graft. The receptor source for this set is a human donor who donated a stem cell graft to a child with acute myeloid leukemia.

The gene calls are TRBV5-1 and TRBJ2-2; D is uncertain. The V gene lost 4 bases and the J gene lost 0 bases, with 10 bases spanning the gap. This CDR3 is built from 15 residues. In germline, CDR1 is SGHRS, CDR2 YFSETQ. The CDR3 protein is CASSPRAANTGELFF. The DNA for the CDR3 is TGCGCCAGCAGCCCTCGTGCGGCGAACACCGGGGAGCTGTTTTTT.

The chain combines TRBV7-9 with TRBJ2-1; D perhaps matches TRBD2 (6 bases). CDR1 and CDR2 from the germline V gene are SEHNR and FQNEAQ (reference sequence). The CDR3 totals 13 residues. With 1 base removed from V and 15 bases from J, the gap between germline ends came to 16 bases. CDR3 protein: CASSLGQGLSPFF. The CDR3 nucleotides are TGTGCCAGCAGCTTAGGACAAGGACTATCCCCGTTCTTC. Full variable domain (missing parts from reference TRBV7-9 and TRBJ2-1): DTGVSQNPRHKITKRGQNVTFRCDPISEHNRLYWYRQTLGQGPEFLTYFQNEAQLEKSRLLSDRFSAERPKGSFSTLEIQRTEQGDSAMYLCASSLGQGLSPFFGPGTRLTVL.

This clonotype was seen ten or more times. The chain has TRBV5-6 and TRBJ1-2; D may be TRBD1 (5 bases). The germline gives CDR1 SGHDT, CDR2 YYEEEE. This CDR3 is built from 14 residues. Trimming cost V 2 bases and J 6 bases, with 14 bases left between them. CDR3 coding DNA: TGTGCCAGCAGCTTAATGGGACCGAGGGATGGCTACACCTTC. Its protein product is CASSLMGPRDGYTF.

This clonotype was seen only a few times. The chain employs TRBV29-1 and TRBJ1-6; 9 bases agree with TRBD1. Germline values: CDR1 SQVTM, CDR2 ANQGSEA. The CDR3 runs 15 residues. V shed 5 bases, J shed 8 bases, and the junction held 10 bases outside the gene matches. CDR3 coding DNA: TGCAGCGTTCAGACCGGGACAGGGCAATATTCACCCCTCCACTTT. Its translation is CSVQTGTGQYSPLHF.